This paragraph reports one T cell receptor beta chain. Its antigen remains unidentified. Sequenced by immunoSEQ multiplex PCR; TCRdb stores in-frame clones only, minus some. This sample has about 110,000 clones, with roughly 90% found just once. CDR1 is MNHNS, CDR2 SASEGT, per germline. The germline V and J ends were trimmed by 0 bases and 7 bases, with 21 bases remaining between them. The CDR3 length is 17 residues. The data are from a study of T cell responses to AZD1222 COVID-19 vaccine. Study outcomes and limitations: Females outnumbered males among donors, who were mostly white British; clonal diversity was possibly underestimated.

This TCR was recovered from an adult in good health. Source: peripheral blood, taken on day 0 of AZD1222 vaccination. The rearrangement joins TRBV6-1 to TRBJ1-1; D gene unclear. The CDR3 sequence is CASSEAMRGRARYEAFF. CDR3 DNA sequence: TGTGCCAGCAGTGAAGCGATGCGGGGTAGGGCACGCTATGAAGCTTTCTTT.